Presented here are 10 T cell receptor beta chains from one specimen sequenced in a study of T cell responses to AZD1222 COVID-19 vaccine. This table comes from immunoSEQ multiplex PCR, and its TCRdb copy is limited to in-frame clones, with some not included. The table shows 150,000 to 200,000 clones, with about 91% occurring only once. The input for sequencing was peripheral blood, taken on day 0 of AZD1222 vaccination. All receptors derive from an adult in good health.

The chain couples TRBV11-2 to TRBJ1-2; D is ambiguous. This CDR3 contains 16 residues. V was cut by 1 base and J by 9 bases, with 21 bases left in between. CDR1 is SGHAT and CDR2 is FQNNGV in the germline V gene. The CDR3 here is CASSLVVAGPQLSYTF. The CDR3 nucleotides read TGTGCCAGCAGCTTAGTCGTCGCCGGCCCCCAGTTAAGCTACACCTTC. Filled out from reference TRBV11-2 and TRBJ1-2, the complete variable domain reads EAGVAQSPRYKIIEKRQSVAFWCNPISGHATLYWYQQILGQGPKLLIQFQNNGVVDDSQLPKDRFSAERLKGVDSTLKIQPAKLEDSAVYLCASSLVVAGPQLSYTFGSGTRLTVV.

The J gene is TRBJ1-2, the V gene TRBV2; a possible D gene is TRBD1 (5 bases). The CDR3 is 14 amino acids. Trimming removed 4 bases from V and 4 bases from J, with 13 bases in between. Germline V gene data show CDR1 as SNHLY and CDR2 as FYNNEI. The chain's CDR3 is CASSVFGGTYGYTF. Here the CDR3 DNA reads TGTGCCAGCAGTGTTTTCGGGGGGACCTATGGCTACACCTTC.

The V gene is TRBV5-4, the J gene TRBJ1-6; no definite D call. The ends were cut back, 4 bases at V and 4 bases at J, with 9 bases in the middle. The germline gives CDR1 SGHNT, CDR2 YYREEE (reference sequence). There are 14 residues in the CDR3. CDR3 in DNA: TGTGCCAGCAGCCTACCGGGTTATAATTCACCCCTCCACTTT. The encoded protein is CASSLPGYNSPLHF.

The V call is TRBV9, the J call TRBJ1-2; D remains ambiguous. V lost 5 bases and J 3 bases, leaving 5 bases between the germline ends. Germline V gives CDR1 SGDLS, CDR2 YYNGEE. The CDR3 is 11 residues long. The CDR3 spells CASRDYYGYTF. The CDR3 nucleotides are TGTGCCAGCAGGGACTACTATGGCTACACCTTC.

The chain is built from TRBV11-3 and TRBJ2-7; D perhaps matches TRBD2 (6 bases). Per the germline V gene, CDR1 is SGHNT and CDR2 is YENEEA. With 1 base removed from V and 6 bases from J, the gap between germline ends came to 7 bases. The CDR3 totals 12 residues. In DNA form, the CDR3 reads TGTGCCAGCAGCTTAGTGGAGGGCGAGCAGTACTTC. This codes for CASSLVEGEQYF.

This clone was observed a handful of times. The chain combines TRBV19 with TRBJ2-1, with TRBD1 matching 9 bases. CDR1 and CDR2 (germline): LNHDA, SQIVND (reference sequence). The ends lost 6 bases at V and 9 bases at J; junction bases unmatched: 12. The CDR3 covers 15 residues. CDR3 nucleotide sequence: TGTGCCAGTAGCTTCCAGGGGACAGGGATTCGTGAGCAGTTCTTC. It encodes CASSFQGTGIREQFF.

The chain recombines TRBV19 with TRBJ1-2, with unresolved D. Trimming left V 5 bases short and J 0 bases short, with 7 bases between. This CDR3 has 13 residues. Germline CDR1 is LNHDA and CDR2 is SQIVND (reference sequence). The DNA of the CDR3 is TGTGCCAGTAGTTTTTTGTCTAACTATGGCTACACCTTC. It specifies CASSFLSNYGYTF. The full variable domain, rest sourced from reference TRBV19 and TRBJ1-2, is DGGITQSPKYLFRKEGQNVTLSCEQNLNHDAMYWYRQDPGQGLRLIYYSQIVNDFQKGDIAEGYSVSREKKESFPLTVTSAQKNPTAFYLCASSFLSNYGYTFGSGTRLTVV.

This clone was observed a single time. The chain is built from TRBV6-5 and TRBJ1-3; D remains ambiguous. Germline V gives CDR1 MNHEY, CDR2 SVGAGI. Trimming took 6 bases from V and 0 from J, leaving 12 bases between them. This CDR3 has 15 amino acids. CDR3 sequence reads: CASSPVSSSGNTIYF. The CDR3 DNA follows: TGTGCCAGCAGCCCGGTGTCTAGCTCTGGAAACACCATATATTTT.

The chain has TRBV7-2 and TRBJ1-2; 7 nucleotides match TRBD1. This CDR3 has 13 amino acids. Germline values: CDR1 SGHTA, CDR2 FQGNSA. Trimming took 5 bases from V and 4 from J; bases not matched to a gene: 4. CDR3 residues: CASSPGQLYGYTF. CDR3 nucleotide sequence: TGTGCCAGCAGCCCGGGACAGCTCTATGGCTACACCTTC.

The chain employs TRBV5-8 and TRBJ1-5; D is undetermined. The CDR3 has 14 amino acids. Trimming left V 2 bases short and J 15 bases short, with 21 bases between. CDR1 SGHTS and CDR2 YDEGEE come from the germline V gene. The CDR3 region has the DNA TGTGCCAGCAGCTTCCCCCCCGGTGGGCCAAAGATGCATTTT. This translates into CASSFPPGGPKMHF.